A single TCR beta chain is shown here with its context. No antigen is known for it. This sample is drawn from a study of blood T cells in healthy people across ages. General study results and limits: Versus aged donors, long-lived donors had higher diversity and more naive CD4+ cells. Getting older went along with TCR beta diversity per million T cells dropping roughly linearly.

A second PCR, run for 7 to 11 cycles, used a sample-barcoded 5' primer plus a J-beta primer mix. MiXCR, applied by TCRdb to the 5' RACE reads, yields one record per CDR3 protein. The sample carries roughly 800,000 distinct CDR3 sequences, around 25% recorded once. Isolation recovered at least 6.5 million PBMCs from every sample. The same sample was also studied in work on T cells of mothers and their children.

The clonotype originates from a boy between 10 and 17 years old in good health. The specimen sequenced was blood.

The CDR3: CASSPGLEGEETQYF. For the CDR3, the DNA is TGTGCCAGCAGTCCCGGCCTGGAGGGAGAAGAGACCCAGTACTTC. V usage is TRBV27 and J usage is TRBJ2-1; perhaps TRBD2 as D (6 bases). The J call may be faulty, since TRBJ2-5 better matches the DNA end. The germline gives CDR1 MNHEY, CDR2 SMNVEV (reference sequence). This CDR3 is built from 15 residues.